This paragraph reports one TCR beta chain. V gave up 0 bases and J gave up 6 bases; unmatched junction bases: 5. The length of the CDR3 is 16 residues. Germline values: CDR1 SGHDT, CDR2 YYEEEE. This specimen comes from a study of blood T cell repertoires in COVID-19. Original analysis: The authors estimated nucleated cell counts from reference gene primer amplification. Repertoires were generated with immunoSEQ multiplex PCR, while TCRdb's copy carries only in-frame clones and drops some. V, J and clone size were drawn from that table, and D and trimming were deduced from the DNA. The sample includes 160,000 or so clones, around 83% of them seen just once.

The TCR sequence derives from a man in his 70s who had recovered from COVID-19. Sequencing was done on a sample of peripheral blood. The V and J genes are TRBV5-6 and TRBJ1-4, with 10 bases aligning to TRBD1. CDR3 sequence reads: CASSLAQGTGDEKLFF. As DNA, the CDR3 is TGTGCCAGCAGCTTGGCCCAGGGGACAGGGGATGAAAAACTGTTTTTT.